This record looks at one T cell receptor (beta chain) sequence and its context. How the authors handled the data: Amplified reference gene primers provided the basis for estimating nucleated cell counts. Here immunoSEQ multiplex PCR was the method, and the copy in TCRdb shows in-frame clones only, minus some. That table furnishes V, J and clone size, whereas the DNA furnished D and trimming. This table holds some 200,000 clones, about three quarters found once. This entry belongs to a study of blood T cell repertoires in COVID-19. Overall study: Acute and convalescent COVID-19 samples came from the United States, Italy and Spain. Sample material is recorded as cDNA or gDNA derived from T cells, B-cell-depleted T cells, or PBMCs.

The sequencing input was peripheral blood. The sequence came from a woman between 70 and 85 years old with acute or convalescent COVID-19.

The CDR3 bases are TGTGCCAGAAGTGGTCTCGGGACAGGGGAACGCAGGGACTATGGCTACACCTTC. It codes for CARSGLGTGERRDYGYTF. V gene TRBV5-3 combines with J gene TRBJ1-2, with 10 bases matching TRBD1. TRBV5-3 carries the ORF label, with uncertain function. Unmatched junction bases numbered 16, after V lost 5 bases and J lost 3 bases. CDR3 length: 18 residues.